These 5 T cell receptor beta chains were all obtained from the same sample, sequenced in a study of blood T cell repertoires in COVID-19. Sequencing was performed with immunoSEQ multiplex PCR; in TCRdb, only in-frame clones are kept and a portion is missing. Here the sample spans roughly 200,000 clones, roughly nine tenths being singletons. The sequenced material came from PBMCs or T cells enriched from blood (not recorded which). These receptors all stem from a woman aged 25 to 39 with acute COVID-19.

The chain carries TRBV25-1 and TRBJ1-6, with TRBD1 matching over 11 bases. The CDR3 consists of 16 residues. From germline, CDR1 is MGHDK and CDR2 SYGVNS. V was clipped by 0 bases and J by 10 bases; unmatched bases: 5. The CDR3 DNA sequence: TGTGCCAGCAGTGAATACGGGGGACAGGGGGACTCACCCCTCCACTTT. This sequence encodes CASSEYGGQGDSPLHF.

The gene calls are TRBV7-2 and TRBJ1-5; D uncertain. Germline V gene data show CDR1 as SGHTA and CDR2 as FQGNSA. The V end was cut by 5 bases, the J end by 6 bases, with 14 bases between. This CDR3 is 14 amino acids long. The CDR3 loop is CASSLRSGGQPQHF. The DNA for the CDR3 is TGTGCCAGCAGCCTACGATCAGGAGGTCAGCCCCAGCATTTT.

This chain links TRBV4-1 with TRBJ1-4; D unclear. V lost 1 base to trimming and J lost 5 bases, with 14 bases between them. The length of the CDR3 is 16 residues. Germline V gives CDR1 MGHRA, CDR2 YSYEKL. The CDR3 sequence is CASSQAFSEANEKLFF. The CDR3 bases are TGCGCCAGCAGCCAAGCCTTCTCGGAGGCCAATGAAAAACTGTTTTTT.

The J gene is TRBJ1-2, the V gene TRBV15, with TRBD1 identical over 8 bases. This CDR3 has 15 amino acids. CDR1 and CDR2 from the germline V gene are LNHNV and YYDKDF (reference sequence). The junction had 5 bases not matched to a gene; V was cut back by 3 bases and J by 2 bases. The CDR3 sequence is CATSREDRDNYGYTF. CDR3 coding DNA: TGTGCCACCAGCAGGGAGGACAGGGACAACTATGGCTACACCTTC.

The rearrangement links TRBV24-1 to TRBJ2-5; possible D gene TRBD1, 5 bases. Trimming removed 2 bases at V and 5 bases at J, with 11 bases between. The CDR3 has 14 amino acids. CDR1 is KGHDR and CDR2 is SFDVKD in the germline V gene. The CDR3 DNA reads TGTGCCACCAGTGATTCATCCAGGGTCGAGACCCAGTACTTC. Translated: CATSDSSRVETQYF.